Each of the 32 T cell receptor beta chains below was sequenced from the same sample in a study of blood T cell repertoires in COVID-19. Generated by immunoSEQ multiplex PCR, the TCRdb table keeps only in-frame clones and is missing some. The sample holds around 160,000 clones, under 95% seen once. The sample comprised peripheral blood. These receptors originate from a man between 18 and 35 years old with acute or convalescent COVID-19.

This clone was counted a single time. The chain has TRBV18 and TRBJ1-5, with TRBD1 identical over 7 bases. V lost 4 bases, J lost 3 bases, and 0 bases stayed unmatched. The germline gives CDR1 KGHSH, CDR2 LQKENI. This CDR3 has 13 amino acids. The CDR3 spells CASSQGANQPQHF. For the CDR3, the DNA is TGTGCCAGCTCACAGGGGGCCAATCAGCCCCAGCATTTT.

The CDR3 protein is CASSHPGLAANEQFF. The DNA for the CDR3 is TGTGCCAGCAGCCATCCGGGACTAGCGGCCAATGAGCAGTTCTTC. The gene calls are TRBV3-1 (or the pseudogene TRBV3-2) and TRBJ2-1; 11 bases align to TRBD2. Looked up from germline, CDR1 is LGHDT and CDR2 is YNNKEL (reference sequence). V shed 3 bases, J shed 6 bases, and the junction held 4 bases outside the gene matches. The CDR3 covers 15 residues.

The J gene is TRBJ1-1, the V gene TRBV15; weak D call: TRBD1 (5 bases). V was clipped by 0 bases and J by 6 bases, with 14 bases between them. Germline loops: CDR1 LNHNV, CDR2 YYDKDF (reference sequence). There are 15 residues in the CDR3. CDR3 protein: CATSRDQGVEAEAFF. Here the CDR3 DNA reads TGTGCCACCAGCAGAGATCAAGGGGTAGAGGCTGAAGCTTTCTTT.

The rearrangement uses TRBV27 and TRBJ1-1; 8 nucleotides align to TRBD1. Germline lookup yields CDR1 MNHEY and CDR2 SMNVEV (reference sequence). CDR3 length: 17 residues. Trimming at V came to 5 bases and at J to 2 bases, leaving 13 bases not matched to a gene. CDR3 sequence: CASSTRTGWRANTEAFF. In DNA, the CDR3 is TGTGCCAGCAGTACCCGGACAGGGTGGCGGGCAAACACTGAAGCTTTCTTT.

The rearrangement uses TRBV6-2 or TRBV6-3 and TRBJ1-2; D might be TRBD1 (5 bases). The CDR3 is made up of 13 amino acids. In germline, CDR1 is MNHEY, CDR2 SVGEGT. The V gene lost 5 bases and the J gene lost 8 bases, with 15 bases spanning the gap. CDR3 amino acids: CASSVGGTSGYTF. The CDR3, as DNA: TGTGCCAGCAGTGTCGGGGGGACCTCGGGCTACACCTTC.

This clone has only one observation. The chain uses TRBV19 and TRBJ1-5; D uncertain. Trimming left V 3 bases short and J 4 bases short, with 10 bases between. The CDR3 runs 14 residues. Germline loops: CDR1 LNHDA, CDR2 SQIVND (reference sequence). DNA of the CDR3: TGTGCCAGTAGTATCTCTGGCCCAAATCAGCCCCAGCATTTT. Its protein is CASSISGPNQPQHF.

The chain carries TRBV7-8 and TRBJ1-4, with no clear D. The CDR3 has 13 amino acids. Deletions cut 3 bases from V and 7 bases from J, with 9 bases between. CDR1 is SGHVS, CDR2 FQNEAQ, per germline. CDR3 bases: TGTGCCAGCAGCTTCTCGGGGATTGAAAAACTGTTTTTT. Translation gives CASSFSGIEKLFF.

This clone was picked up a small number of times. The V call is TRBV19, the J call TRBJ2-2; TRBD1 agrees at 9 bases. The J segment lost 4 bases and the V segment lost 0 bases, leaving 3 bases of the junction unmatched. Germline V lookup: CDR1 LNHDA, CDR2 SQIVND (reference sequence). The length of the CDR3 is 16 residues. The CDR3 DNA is TGTGCCAGTAGTATAGATCGGGACAGGGTCACCGGGGAGCTGTTTTTT. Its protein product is CASSIDRDRVTGELFF.

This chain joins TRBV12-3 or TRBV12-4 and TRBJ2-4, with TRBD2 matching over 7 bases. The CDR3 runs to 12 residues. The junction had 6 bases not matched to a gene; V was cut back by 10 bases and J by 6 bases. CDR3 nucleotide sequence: TGTGCCACCACGGGAGGTGGAAACATTCAGTACTTC. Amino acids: CATTGGGNIQYF.

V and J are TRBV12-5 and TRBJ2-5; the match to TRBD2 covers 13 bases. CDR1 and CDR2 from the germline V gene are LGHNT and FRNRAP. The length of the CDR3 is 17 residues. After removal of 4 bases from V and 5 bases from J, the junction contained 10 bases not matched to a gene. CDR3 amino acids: CASGSGRTSGSGETQYF. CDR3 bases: TGTGCTAGTGGTTCAGGCCGGACTAGCGGGAGTGGGGAGACCCAGTACTTC.

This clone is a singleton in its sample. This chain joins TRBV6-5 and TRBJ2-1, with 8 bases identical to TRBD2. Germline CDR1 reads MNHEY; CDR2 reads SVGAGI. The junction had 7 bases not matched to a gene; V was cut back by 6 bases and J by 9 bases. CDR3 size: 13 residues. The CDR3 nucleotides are TGTGCCAGCAGCCCGGGGGGGGCGGGTGAGCAGTTCTTC. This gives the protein CASSPGGAGEQFF.

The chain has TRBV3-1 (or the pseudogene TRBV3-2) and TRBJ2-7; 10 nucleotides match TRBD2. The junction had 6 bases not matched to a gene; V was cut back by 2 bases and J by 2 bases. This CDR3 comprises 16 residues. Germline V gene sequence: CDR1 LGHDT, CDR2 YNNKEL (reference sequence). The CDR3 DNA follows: TGTGCCAGCAGCCAACAGCGGGGGGGCGTTCCCTACGAGCAGTACTTC. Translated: CASSQQRGGVPYEQYF.

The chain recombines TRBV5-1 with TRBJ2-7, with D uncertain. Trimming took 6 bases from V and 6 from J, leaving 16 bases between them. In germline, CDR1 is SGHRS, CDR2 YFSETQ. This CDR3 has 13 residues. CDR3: CASNEILSGEQYF. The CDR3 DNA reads TGCGCCAGCAATGAGATACTCTCGGGCGAGCAGTACTTC.

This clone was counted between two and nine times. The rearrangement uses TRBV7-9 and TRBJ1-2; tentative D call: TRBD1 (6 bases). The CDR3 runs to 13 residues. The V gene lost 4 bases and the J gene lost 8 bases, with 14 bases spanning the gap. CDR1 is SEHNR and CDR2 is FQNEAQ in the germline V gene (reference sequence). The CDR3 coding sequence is TGTGCCAGCAGCTCATACAGGGCGGAGGGCTACACCTTC. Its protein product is CASSSYRAEGYTF.

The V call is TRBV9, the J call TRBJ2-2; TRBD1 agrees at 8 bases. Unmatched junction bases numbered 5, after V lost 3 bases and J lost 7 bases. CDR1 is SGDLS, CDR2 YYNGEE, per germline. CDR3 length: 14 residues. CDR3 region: CASSAQGAGGELFF. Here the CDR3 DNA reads TGTGCCAGCAGCGCGCAGGGGGCTGGCGGGGAGCTGTTTTTT. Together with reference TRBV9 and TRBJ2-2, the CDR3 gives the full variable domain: DSGVTQTPKHLITATGQRVTLRCSPRSGDLSVYWYQQSLDQGLQFLIQYYNGEERAKGNILERFSAQQFPDLHSELNLSSLELGDSALYFCASSAQGAGGELFFGEGSRLTVL.

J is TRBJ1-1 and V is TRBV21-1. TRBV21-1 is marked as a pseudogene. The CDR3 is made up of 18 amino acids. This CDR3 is CASSKTLVFRGMNTEAFF. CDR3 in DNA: TGTGCCAGCAGCAAAACCTTAGTATTCCGGGGGATGAACACTGAAGCTTTCTTT.

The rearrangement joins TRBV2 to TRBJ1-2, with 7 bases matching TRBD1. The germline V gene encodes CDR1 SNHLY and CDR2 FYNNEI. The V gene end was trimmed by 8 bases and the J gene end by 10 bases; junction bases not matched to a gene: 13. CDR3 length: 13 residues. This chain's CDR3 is CASLEIQGGFYTF. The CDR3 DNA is TGTGCCAGCCTCGAAATTCAGGGGGGATTCTACACCTTC.

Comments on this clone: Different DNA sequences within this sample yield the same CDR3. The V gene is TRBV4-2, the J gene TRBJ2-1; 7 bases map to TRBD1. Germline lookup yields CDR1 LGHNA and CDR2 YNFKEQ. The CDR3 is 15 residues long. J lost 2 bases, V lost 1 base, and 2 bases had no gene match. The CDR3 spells CASSQAGTAYNEQFF. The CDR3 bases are TGTGCCAGCAGCCAAGCGGGGACAGCCTACAATGAGCAGTTCTTC.

This CDR3 reads CASSKGQVVASYGYTF. CDR3 nucleotide sequence: TGTGCCAGCAGCAAAGGACAGGTTGTGGCGTCCTATGGCTACACCTTC. The V and J genes are TRBV9 and TRBJ1-2; 7 bases agree with TRBD1. The V segment lost 4 bases and the J segment 4 bases; nucleotides outside the gene matches: 13. The CDR3 consists of 16 residues. From germline, CDR1 is SGDLS and CDR2 YYNGEE.

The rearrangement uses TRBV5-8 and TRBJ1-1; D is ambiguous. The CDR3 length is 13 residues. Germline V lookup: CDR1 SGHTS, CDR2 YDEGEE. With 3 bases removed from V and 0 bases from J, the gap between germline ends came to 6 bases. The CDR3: CASSSQLNTEAFF. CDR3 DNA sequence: TGTGCCAGCAGCTCACAGCTGAACACTGAAGCTTTCTTT.

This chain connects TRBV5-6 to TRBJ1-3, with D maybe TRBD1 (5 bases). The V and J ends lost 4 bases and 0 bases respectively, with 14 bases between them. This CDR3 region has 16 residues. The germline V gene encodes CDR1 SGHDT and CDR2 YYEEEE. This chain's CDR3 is CASSPTGPGSGNTIYF. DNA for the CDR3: TGTGCCAGCAGCCCCACAGGTCCGGGCTCTGGAAACACCATATATTTT.

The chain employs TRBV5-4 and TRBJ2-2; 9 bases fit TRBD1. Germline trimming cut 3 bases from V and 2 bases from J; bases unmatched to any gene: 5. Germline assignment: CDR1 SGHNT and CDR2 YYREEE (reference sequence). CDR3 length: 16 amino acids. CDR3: CASSSTGGVNTGELFF. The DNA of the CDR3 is TGTGCCAGCAGCTCTACAGGGGGCGTAAACACCGGGGAGCTGTTTTTT.

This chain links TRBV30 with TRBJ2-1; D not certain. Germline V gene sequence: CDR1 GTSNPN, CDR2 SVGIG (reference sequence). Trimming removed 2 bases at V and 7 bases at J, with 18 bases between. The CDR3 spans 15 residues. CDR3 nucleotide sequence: TGTGCCTGGAGTAGTGTGACACACCCTTTGAATGAGCAGTTCTTC. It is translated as CAWSSVTHPLNEQFF.

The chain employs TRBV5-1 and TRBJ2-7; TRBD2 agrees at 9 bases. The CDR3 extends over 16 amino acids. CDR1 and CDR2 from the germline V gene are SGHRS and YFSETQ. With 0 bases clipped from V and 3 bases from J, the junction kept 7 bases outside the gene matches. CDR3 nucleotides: TGCGCCAGCAGCTTGGGGTTTAGCGGGGGCATCTACGAGCAGTACTTC. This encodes CASSLGFSGGIYEQYF.

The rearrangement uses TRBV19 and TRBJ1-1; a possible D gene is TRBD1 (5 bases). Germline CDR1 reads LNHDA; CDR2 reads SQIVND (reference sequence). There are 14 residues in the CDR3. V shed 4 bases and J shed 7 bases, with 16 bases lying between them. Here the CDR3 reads CASSSQGGTDEAFF. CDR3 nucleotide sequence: TGTGCCAGTAGTAGCCAGGGCGGGACGGATGAAGCTTTCTTT.

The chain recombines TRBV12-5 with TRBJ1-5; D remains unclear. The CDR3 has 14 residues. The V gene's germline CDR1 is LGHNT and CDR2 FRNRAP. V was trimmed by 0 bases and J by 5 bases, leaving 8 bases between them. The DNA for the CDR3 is TGTGCTAGTGGTTTGGTAGTTGAGGATCAGCCCCAGCATTTT. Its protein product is CASGLVVEDQPQHF.

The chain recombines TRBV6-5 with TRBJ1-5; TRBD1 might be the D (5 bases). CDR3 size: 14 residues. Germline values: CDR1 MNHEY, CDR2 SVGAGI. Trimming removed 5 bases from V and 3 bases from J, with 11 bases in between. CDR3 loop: CASSPTAFNQPQHF. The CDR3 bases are TGTGCCAGCAGTCCGACAGCCTTCAATCAGCCCCAGCATTTT.

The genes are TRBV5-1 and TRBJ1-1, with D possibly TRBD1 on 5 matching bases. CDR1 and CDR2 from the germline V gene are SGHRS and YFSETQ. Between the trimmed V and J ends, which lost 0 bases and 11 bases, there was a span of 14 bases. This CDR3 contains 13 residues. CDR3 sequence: CASSLAAGPEAFF. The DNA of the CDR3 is TGCGCCAGCAGCTTGGCCGCGGGACCGGAGGCTTTCTTT. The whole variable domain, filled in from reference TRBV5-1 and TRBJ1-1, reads KAGVTQTPRYLIKTRGQQVTLSCSPISGHRSVSWYQQTPGQGLQFLFEYFSETQRNKGNFPGRFSGRQFSNSRSEMNVSTLELGDSALYLCASSLAAGPEAFFGQGTRLTVV.

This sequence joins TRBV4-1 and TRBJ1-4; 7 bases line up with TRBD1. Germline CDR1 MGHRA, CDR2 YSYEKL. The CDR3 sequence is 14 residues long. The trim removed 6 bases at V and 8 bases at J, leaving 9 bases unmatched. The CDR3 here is CASRLDRATEKLFF. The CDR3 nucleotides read TGCGCCAGCAGACTAGACAGGGCGACCGAAAAACTGTTTTTT.

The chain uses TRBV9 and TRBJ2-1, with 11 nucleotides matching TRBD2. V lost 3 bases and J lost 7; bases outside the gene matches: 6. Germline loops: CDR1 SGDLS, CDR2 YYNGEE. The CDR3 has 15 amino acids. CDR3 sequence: CASSDSGGARNEQFF. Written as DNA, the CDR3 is TGTGCCAGCAGCGATAGCGGGGGGGCCAGGAATGAGCAGTTCTTC.

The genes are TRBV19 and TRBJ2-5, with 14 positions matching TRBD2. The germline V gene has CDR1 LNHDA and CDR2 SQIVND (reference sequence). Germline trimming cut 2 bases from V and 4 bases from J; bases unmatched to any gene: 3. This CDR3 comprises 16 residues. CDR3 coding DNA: TGTGCCAGTAGTATAAGCGGGACTAGCGGGGGAGAGACCCAGTACTTC. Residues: CASSISGTSGGETQYF.

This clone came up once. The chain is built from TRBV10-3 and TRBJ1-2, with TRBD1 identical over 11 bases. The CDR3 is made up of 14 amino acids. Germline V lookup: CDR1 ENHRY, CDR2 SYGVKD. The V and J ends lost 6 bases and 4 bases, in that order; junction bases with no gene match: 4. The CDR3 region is CAIRGQGDSYGYTF. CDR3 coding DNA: TGTGCCATCAGGGGACAGGGGGATTCCTATGGCTACACCTTC.